This T cell receptor (beta chain) was sequenced in a study of OX40 agonist ivuxolimab in advanced cancers. Study-wide context: Therapy given before enrollment (anti-PD-1, anti-PD-L1 or anti-CTLA-4) was allowed, and 30% to 50% had some.

Deletions cut 1 base from V and 0 bases from J, with 9 bases between. From germline, CDR1 is SGHTA and CDR2 FQGNSA. This CDR3 contains 15 residues. The repertoire was sequenced with immunoSEQ multiplex PCR; TCRdb's copy has only in-frame clones and lacks some. Here the sample spans 98,000 or so clones, about 85% being singletons. About this clone: Its specificity is not known.

The study, taken as a whole, reports: Partial responders dosed at 0.1-3.0 mg/kg displayed clonal expansion ranking among the lowest.

The source of this sequence is an adult with an advanced solid tumor such as melanoma, head and neck, liver or kidney cancer. The chain couples TRBV7-2 to TRBJ2-5; D perhaps matches TRBD1 (5 bases). Material: CD4+ or CD8+ T cells sorted from blood, obtained in a trial of the OX40 agonist ivuxolimab. In nucleotides, the CDR3 is TGTGCCAGCAGCTTAGGGGGCAGGTACCAAGAGACCCAGTACTTC. Translated: CASSLGGRYQETQYF.